These 22 T cell receptor beta chains were sequenced from one sample in a study of somatic mutations in cytotoxic T cells in rheumatoid arthritis. Sequenced by immunoSEQ multiplex PCR; TCRdb stores in-frame clones only, minus some. Here the sample spans 12,000 to 15,000 clones, around 76% being singletons. The sample consisted of CD8+ T cells sorted from blood. These receptors were collected from an adult with rheumatoid arthritis.

The V and J genes are TRBV29-1 and TRBJ1-1; a weak D match, TRBD1 (5 bases). Germline assignment: CDR1 SQVTM and CDR2 ANQGSEA. The CDR3 sequence is 13 residues long. The ends were cut back, 6 bases at V and 4 bases at J, with 15 bases in the middle. CDR3 amino acids: CSVAGLTGTEAFF. The CDR3 region has the DNA TGCAGCGTGGCAGGGTTAACGGGCACTGAAGCTTTCTTT.

This clone was seen a single time. The chain carries TRBV6-5 and TRBJ1-6, with D perhaps matching TRBD1 (5 bases). Deletions cut 2 bases from V and 1 base from J, with 6 bases between. CDR1 MNHEY and CDR2 SVGAGI come from the germline V gene. The CDR3 is 15 residues long. Here the CDR3 DNA reads TGTGCCAGCAGTTACGCAGGGTCCTATAATTCACCCCTCCACTTT. Encoded protein: CASSYAGSYNSPLHF.

This clone showed up just a few times. V is TRBV18 and J is TRBJ1-1; D remains ambiguous. CDR3 length: 11 amino acids. V lost 3 bases and J lost 1, with 0 bases in between. Germline loops: CDR1 KGHSH, CDR2 LQKENI. The CDR3 spells CASSPNTEAFF. DNA of the CDR3: TGTGCCAGCTCACCGAACACTGAAGCTTTCTTT.

The chain couples TRBV7-9 to TRBJ1-4; weak D call: TRBD1 (5 bases). Per the germline V gene, CDR1 is SEHNR and CDR2 is FQNEAQ (reference sequence). V was trimmed by 2 bases and J by 4 bases, leaving 17 bases between them. This CDR3 has 17 amino acids. CDR3 sequence reads: CASSLLLGDVDNEKLFF. In DNA form, the CDR3 reads TGTGCCAGCAGCTTACTTTTAGGGGACGTAGATAATGAAAAACTGTTTTTT.

The chain recombines TRBV9 with TRBJ2-3, with TRBD2 matching 10 bases. This CDR3 contains 15 residues. Germline CDR1 reads SGDLS; CDR2 reads YYNGEE. The V and J ends lost 4 bases and 4 bases, in that order; junction bases with no gene match: 6. This CDR3 reads CASSSGLAEPDTQYF. The CDR3 DNA reads as TGTGCCAGCAGCTCCGGACTAGCGGAACCAGATACGCAGTATTTT.

The chain employs TRBV19 and TRBJ2-1; D gene ambiguous. This CDR3 spans 14 amino acids. Between the trimmed V and J ends, which lost 3 bases and 5 bases, there was a span of 11 bases. Germline V lookup: CDR1 LNHDA, CDR2 SQIVND (reference sequence). The CDR3 region is CASSISPGNNEQFF. CDR3 DNA: TGTGCCAGTAGTATCTCGCCCGGCAACAATGAGCAGTTCTTC.

V gene TRBV10-3 combines with J gene TRBJ2-1; 9 positions match TRBD2. V gave up 10 bases and J gave up 6 bases; unmatched junction bases: 10. CDR3 length: 14 amino acids. Germline V gene lookup returns CDR1 ENHRY and CDR2 SYGVKD. CDR3 in DNA: TGTGCCACCCTCTCAGCGGGGGGTTCCAATGAGCAGTTCTTC. It specifies CATLSAGGSNEQFF.

Only a few counts were recorded for this clone. The rearrangement joins TRBV30 to TRBJ1-1, with D possibly TRBD1 on 5 matching bases. The CDR3 has 12 residues. CDR1 is GTSNPN, CDR2 SVGIG, per germline (reference sequence). Trimming pared 3 bases from V and 6 bases from J, leaving 11 bases between. In DNA form, the CDR3 reads TGTGCCTGGAGGGGACTTCGGGCTGAAGCTTTCTTT. Its protein is CAWRGLRAEAFF. Full variable domain (remainder filled in from reference TRBV30 and TRBJ1-1): SQTIHQWPATLVQPVGSPLSLECTVEGTSNPNLYWYRQAAGRGLQLLFYSVGIGQISSEVPQNLSASRPQDRQFILSSKKLLLSDSGFYLCAWRGLRAEAFFGQGTRLTVV.

The V call is TRBV9, the J call TRBJ1-2; perhaps TRBD1 as D (5 bases). Germline loops: CDR1 SGDLS, CDR2 YYNGEE. Trimming took off 4 bases at V and 3 bases at J, with 10 bases between the two ends. The CDR3 is 13 residues long. Here the CDR3 reads CASSKGAHYGYTF. In DNA form, the CDR3 reads TGTGCCAGCAGCAAAGGGGCGCACTATGGCTACACCTTC.

The CDR3 loop reads CASSRPGGARETQYF. The CDR3 nucleotides are TGTGCCAGCTCACGACCGGGGGGCGCGCGGGAGACCCAGTACTTC. The rearrangement joins TRBV18 to TRBJ2-5; D might be TRBD2 (7 bases). Between the trimmed V and J ends, which lost 4 bases and 5 bases, there was a span of 17 bases. The germline gives CDR1 KGHSH, CDR2 LQKENI. The CDR3 is made up of 15 amino acids.

With regard to this clone: A read error may produce the germline difference seen at one junction end. This chain uses TRBV11-2 with TRBJ2-7; D is perhaps TRBD1 or TRBD2 (5 bases each). CDR1 and CDR2 (germline): SGHAT, FQNNGV. The CDR3 runs 11 residues. The CDR3 region is CASSLVGERYF. The CDR3 DNA reads TGTGCCAGCAGCTTGGTGGGGGAGCGGTACTTC.

The chain recombines TRBV6-5 with TRBJ2-1; 7 nucleotides agree with TRBD1. Germline lookup yields CDR1 MNHEY and CDR2 SVGAGI. With V trimmed by 4 bases and J by 5 bases, 2 bases remained unmatched. CDR3 length: 13 residues. DNA for the CDR3: TGTGCCAGCAGTTGGACAGGCCACAATGAGCAGTTCTTC. It translates to CASSWTGHNEQFF.

This clone occurred once. This chain joins TRBV5-6 and TRBJ2-1; either TRBD1 or TRBD2 may supply D (5 bases each). This CDR3 is 16 amino acids long. Deletions cut 3 bases from V and 8 bases from J, with 21 bases between. Germline values: CDR1 SGHDT, CDR2 YYEEEE. CDR3 sequence reads: CASSSTGTPFGDEQFF. The CDR3 DNA follows: TGTGCCAGCAGCTCAACCGGGACCCCCTTTGGGGATGAGCAGTTCTTC.

The gene calls are TRBV2 and TRBJ1-1, with D uncertain. There are 13 residues in the CDR3. V lost 6 bases, J lost 7 bases, and 15 bases lay in between. Germline V gene sequence: CDR1 SNHLY, CDR2 FYNNEI. This CDR3 reads CASSVITGNEAFF. DNA for the CDR3: TGTGCCAGCAGCGTTATTACGGGTAATGAAGCTTTCTTT.

V and J are TRBV30 and TRBJ2-5; D gene uncertain. The CDR3 extends over 16 amino acids. Germline CDR1 and CDR2: GTSNPN and SVGIG (reference sequence). Deletions cut 3 bases from V and 0 bases from J, with 17 bases between. The CDR3 sequence: CAWRLPLGSYQETQYF. The CDR3, as DNA: TGTGCCTGGAGGCTACCTTTAGGCTCTTACCAAGAGACCCAGTACTTC.

The V call is TRBV7-9, the J call TRBJ2-3; 8 positions match TRBD2. This CDR3 is 18 amino acids long. V was clipped by 4 bases and J by 2 bases; unmatched bases: 14. The germline V gene has CDR1 SEHNR and CDR2 FQNEAQ (reference sequence). As DNA, the CDR3 is TGTGCCAGCAGCTCGATGAGCACTAGCGGCACCTTCACAGATACGCAGTATTTT. Encoded protein: CASSSMSTSGTFTDTQYF.

This rearrangement joins TRBV4-1 to TRBJ2-3, with D perhaps TRBD2 (5 bases). V lost 4 bases and J 4 bases, leaving 15 bases between the germline ends. The CDR3 runs to 15 residues. CDR1 and CDR2 (germline): MGHRA, YSYEKL. Here the CDR3 reads CASSPVSSTADTQYF. The DNA for the CDR3 is TGCGCCAGCAGCCCTGTCTCTAGCACCGCAGATACGCAGTATTTT.

The chain uses TRBV28 and TRBJ2-7; D may match TRBD1 or TRBD2 (5 bases each). The CDR3 runs to 15 residues. V gave up 5 bases and J gave up 2 bases, with 16 bases separating them. CDR1 is MDHEN and CDR2 is SYDVKM in the germline V gene. The CDR3 loop reads CASSLRGPSPYEQYF. As DNA, the CDR3 is TGTGCCAGCAGTCTTCGGGGCCCCTCCCCCTACGAGCAGTACTTC.

The V gene is TRBV6-6, the J gene TRBJ2-3, with TRBD2 matching over 8 bases. Unmatched junction bases numbered 8, after V lost 4 bases and J lost 2 bases. The CDR3 is made up of 16 amino acids. Germline CDR1 MNHNY, CDR2 SVGAGI (reference sequence). The CDR3 here is CASSSLTSEHTDTQYF. The CDR3 DNA is TGTGCCAGCAGTTCCCTGACTAGCGAACACACAGATACGCAGTATTTT.

The chain joins TRBV25-1 to TRBJ2-1; the D is unclear. Germline-derived CDR1 and CDR2 are MGHDK and SYGVNS. The CDR3 consists of 13 residues. V lost 3 bases, J lost 1 base, and 4 bases lay in between. CDR3 nucleotides: TGTGCCAGCAGTGAGCAGTCCTACAATGAGCAGTTCTTC. Protein sequence: CASSEQSYNEQFF.

The V call is TRBV2, the J call TRBJ1-1; a weak D match, TRBD1 (5 bases). The CDR3 is made up of 13 amino acids. V lost 6 bases to trimming and J lost 6 bases, with 14 bases between them. Looked up from germline, CDR1 is SNHLY and CDR2 is FYNNEI. CDR3 region: CASRLDRGAEAFF. CDR3 in DNA: TGTGCCAGCAGGCTAGACAGAGGGGCTGAAGCTTTCTTT. Full variable domain (missing parts from reference TRBV2 and TRBJ1-1): EPEVTQTPSHQVTQMGQEVILRCVPISNHLYFYWYRQILGQKVEFLVSFYNNEISEKSEIFDDQFSVERPDGSNFTLKIRSTKLEDSAMYFCASRLDRGAEAFFGQGTRLTVV.

V is TRBV7-6 and J is TRBJ2-1, with D perhaps assigned TRBD1 or TRBD2 (5 bases each). Germline V CDR1 and CDR2: SGHVS, FNYEAQ. V was cut by 5 bases and J by 4 bases, with 18 bases left in between. The CDR3 totals 16 residues. DNA of the CDR3: TGTGCCAGCAGCCGTCGCCGGGACCTCACATACAATGAGCAGTTCTTC. Translation gives CASSRRRDLTYNEQFF.